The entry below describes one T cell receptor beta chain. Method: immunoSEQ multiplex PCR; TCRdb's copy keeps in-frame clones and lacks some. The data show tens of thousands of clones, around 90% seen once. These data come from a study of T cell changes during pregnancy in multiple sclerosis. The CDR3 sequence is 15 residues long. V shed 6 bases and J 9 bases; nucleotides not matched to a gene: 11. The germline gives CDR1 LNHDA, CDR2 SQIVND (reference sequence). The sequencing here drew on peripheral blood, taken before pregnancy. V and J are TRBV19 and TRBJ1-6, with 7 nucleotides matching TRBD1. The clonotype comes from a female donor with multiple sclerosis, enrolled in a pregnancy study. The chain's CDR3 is CASSGQAERISPLHF. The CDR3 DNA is TGTGCCAGTAGCGGACAGGCCGAGAGGATTTCACCCCTCCACTTT.